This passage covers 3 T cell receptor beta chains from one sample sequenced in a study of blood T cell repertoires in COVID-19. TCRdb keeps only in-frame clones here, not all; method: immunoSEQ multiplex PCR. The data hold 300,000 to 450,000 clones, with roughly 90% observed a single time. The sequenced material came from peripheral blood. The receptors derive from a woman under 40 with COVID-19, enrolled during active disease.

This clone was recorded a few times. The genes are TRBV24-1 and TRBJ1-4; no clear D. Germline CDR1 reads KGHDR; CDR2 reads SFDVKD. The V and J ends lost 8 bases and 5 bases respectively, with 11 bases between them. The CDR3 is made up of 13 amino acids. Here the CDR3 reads CATNSGENEKLFF. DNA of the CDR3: TGTGCCACCAACTCGGGTGAAAATGAAAAACTGTTTTTT.

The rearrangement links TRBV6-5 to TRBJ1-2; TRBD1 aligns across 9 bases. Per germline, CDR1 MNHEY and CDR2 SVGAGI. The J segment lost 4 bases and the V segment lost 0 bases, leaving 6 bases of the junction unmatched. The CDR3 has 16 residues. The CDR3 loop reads CASSYSGQGTVYGYTF. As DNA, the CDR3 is TGTGCCAGCAGTTACTCCGGACAGGGGACGGTCTATGGCTACACCTTC.

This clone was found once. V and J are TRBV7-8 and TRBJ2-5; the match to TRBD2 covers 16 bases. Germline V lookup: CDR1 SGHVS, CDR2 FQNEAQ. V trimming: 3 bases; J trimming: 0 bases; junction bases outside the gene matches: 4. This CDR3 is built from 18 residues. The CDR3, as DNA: TGTGCCAGCAGCTTGGGGACTAGCGGGGGGGAGTACCAAGAGACCCAGTACTTC. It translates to CASSLGTSGGEYQETQYF.